A single sample is the source of the 31 T cell receptor beta chains below, sequenced in a study of Tregs in tolerant kidney transplant recipients. TCRdb keeps only in-frame clones here, not all; method: immunoSEQ multiplex PCR. This table holds about 100,000 clones, over 85% found once. The nonmyeloablative bone marrow transplants came from related graft donors, with transient mixed chimerism. The sequenced sample was CD4+ T cells from blood (PBMCs), obtained 12 months after the transplant. All receptors come from a human patient who received a combined kidney and bone marrow transplant. Some of the T cells might come from the graft donor.

J is TRBJ2-3 and V is TRBV2; 11 nucleotides line up with TRBD2. Germline V gene sequence: CDR1 SNHLY, CDR2 FYNNEI. Losses at the gene ends were 5 bases for V and 2 bases for J; bases not matched to a gene: 6. This CDR3 contains 16 residues. The CDR3 coding sequence is TGTGCCAGCAGTTGGACGGGACTAGCGGACACAGATACGCAGTATTTT. Its translation is CASSWTGLADTDTQYF.

The chain recombines TRBV28 with TRBJ1-4; D call uncertain. V lost 2 bases to trimming and J lost 0 bases, with 7 bases between them. CDR3 length equals 15 residues. Per germline, CDR1 MDHEN and CDR2 SYDVKM. CDR3 in DNA: TGTGCCAGCAGTTTACCCCCAGCAACTAATGAAAAACTGTTTTTT. This translates into CASSLPPATNEKLFF.

The V call is TRBV19, the J call TRBJ2-7; 7 nucleotides align to TRBD1. This CDR3 has 15 amino acids. V was clipped by 3 bases and J by 2 bases; unmatched bases: 7. The germline gives CDR1 LNHDA, CDR2 SQIVND (reference sequence). CDR3 coding DNA: TGTGCCAGTAGTATGCCTGGACAGGTGACCTACGAGCAGTACTTC. Amino acid sequence: CASSMPGQVTYEQYF. Based on the CDR3 plus reference TRBV19 and TRBJ2-7, the full variable domain is DGGITQSPKYLFRKEGQNVTLSCEQNLNHDAMYWYRQDPGQGLRLIYYSQIVNDFQKGDIAEGYSVSREKKESFPLTVTSAQKNPTAFYLCASSMPGQVTYEQYFGPGTRLTVT.

This sequence joins TRBV12-5 and TRBJ2-2; a weak D match, TRBD2 (6 bases). CDR1 and CDR2 from the germline V gene are LGHNT and FRNRAP. The CDR3 has 14 residues. Trimming shortened V by 4 bases and J by 7 bases, and 13 bases separated the two germline ends. CDR3 loop: CASGSRDLGGELFF. DNA of the CDR3: TGTGCTAGTGGTTCCCGGGACTTAGGCGGGGAGCTGTTTTTT.

The V and J genes are TRBV7-2 and TRBJ2-7, with D tentatively TRBD2 (6 bases). V dropped 6 bases and J dropped 5 bases, with 14 bases sitting between them. In germline, CDR1 is SGHTA, CDR2 FQGNSA. The CDR3 extends over 13 amino acids. The CDR3 bases are TGTGCCAGCAGTTCGGGAGAGGGACACGAGCAGTACTTC. Translating it yields CASSSGEGHEQYF.

J is TRBJ2-4 and V is TRBV28; 7 bases match TRBD1. V dropped 8 bases and J dropped 8; count of bases not matched to a gene: 15. CDR1 MDHEN and CDR2 SYDVKM come from the germline V gene. CDR3 size: 15 residues. In DNA, the CDR3 is TGTGCCAGCCTAAAAACCATTAGGGGGCAGGACATTCAGTACTTC. As protein: CASLKTIRGQDIQYF.

The chain couples TRBV2 to TRBJ1-5; perhaps TRBD1 as D (5 bases). V lost 8 bases and J 1 base, leaving 9 bases between the germline ends. Germline values: CDR1 SNHLY, CDR2 FYNNEI. The CDR3 runs to 13 residues. DNA for the CDR3: TGTGCCAGCCACAGGTTAAGCAATCAGCCCCAGCATTTT. As protein: CASHRLSNQPQHF.

Comment on this clone: Mismatch with germline at one junction end may stem from a read error. The chain recombines TRBV28 with TRBJ2-7; the D gene is possibly TRBD1 (6 bases). CDR3 size: 12 residues. Germline assignment: CDR1 MDHEN and CDR2 SYDVKM. In nucleotides, the CDR3 is TGTGCCAGCAGTACCCCAAGGGGGACATTGGGCTTC. Protein: CASSTPRGTLGF.

This clone occurred once. The chain uses TRBV6-5 and TRBJ2-7; D might be TRBD1 (6 bases). This CDR3 region has 16 residues. The V end lost 4 bases, the J end lost 2 bases, and 18 bases lay between the germline ends. Germline loops: CDR1 MNHEY, CDR2 SVGAGI. The CDR3: CASSFLQGLSPYEQYF. The CDR3 DNA is TGTGCCAGCAGTTTCTTACAGGGATTATCTCCCTACGAGCAGTACTTC.

The rearrangement uses TRBV4-1 and TRBJ1-4; TRBD1 agrees at 7 bases. The trim removed 4 bases at V and 1 base at J, leaving 3 bases unmatched. Germline values: CDR1 MGHRA, CDR2 YSYEKL. This CDR3 region has 15 residues. DNA for the CDR3: TGCGCCAGCAGCCGACCAGGGGGAACTAATGAAAAACTGTTTTTT. Amino acid sequence: CASSRPGGTNEKLFF.

The chain recombines TRBV14 with TRBJ1-1; TRBD1 might be the D (6 bases). V lost 4 bases, J lost 5 bases, and 11 bases lay in between. The CDR3 is 13 residues long. Looked up from germline, CDR1 is SGHDN and CDR2 is FVKESK. The CDR3 loop is CASSRTGWTEAFF. DNA of the CDR3: TGTGCCAGCAGCCGCACAGGGTGGACTGAAGCTTTCTTT.

The chain uses TRBV6-1 and TRBJ2-7, with 7 bases fitting TRBD1. This CDR3 is 14 amino acids long. Per germline, CDR1 MNHNS and CDR2 SASEGT. The junction had 5 bases not matched to a gene; V was cut back by 6 bases and J by 0 bases. CDR3 sequence (DNA): TGTGCCAGCAGGACAGGGCCCAACTCCTACGAGCAGTACTTC. Protein product: CASRTGPNSYEQYF.

This clone was found once. The chain has TRBV10-3 and TRBJ2-3; 7 bases match TRBD1. The germline gives CDR1 ENHRY, CDR2 SYGVKD. V lost 6 bases, J lost 2 bases, and 5 bases stayed unmatched. The CDR3 is 14 residues long. As DNA, the CDR3 is TGTGCCATCAGAAGGGACAGTAACACAGATACGCAGTATTTT. It codes for CAIRRDSNTDTQYF.

This rearrangement joins TRBV4-1 to TRBJ2-7, with TRBD2 identical over 15 bases. Germline values: CDR1 MGHRA, CDR2 YSYEKL. This CDR3 comprises 15 residues. The ends lost 2 bases at V and 7 bases at J; junction bases unmatched: 3. For the CDR3, the DNA is TGCGCCAGCAGCCAACCAGGGACTAGCGGGAGGGAGCAGTACTTC. Translation: CASSQPGTSGREQYF.

A few counts support this clone. V usage is TRBV6-1 and J usage is TRBJ1-1, with D possibly being TRBD1 (6 bases). Trimming stripped 6 bases from V and 1 base from J, with 15 bases between. The CDR3 is 15 amino acids. Germline loops: CDR1 MNHNS, CDR2 SASEGT. The CDR3 reads CASRSRQGRNTEAFF. For the CDR3, the DNA is TGTGCCAGCAGATCCCGCCAGGGGAGGAACACTGAAGCTTTCTTT.

The sample holds one count of this clone. This chain joins TRBV11-3 and TRBJ2-1; no firm D call. The CDR3 consists of 11 residues. V was clipped by 5 bases and J by 7 bases, with 6 bases between them. Germline CDR1 reads SGHNT; CDR2 reads YENEEA. In DNA, the CDR3 is TGTGCCAGCAGCATTACAAATGAGCAGTTCTTC. Translation: CASSITNEQFF.

This chain uses TRBV7-9 with TRBJ2-5; a possible D gene is TRBD1 (5 bases). Germline assignment: CDR1 SEHNR and CDR2 FQNEAQ (reference sequence). The ends were cut back, 10 bases at V and 3 bases at J, with 21 bases in the middle. The CDR3 extends over 15 amino acids. CDR3 loop: CANPTRQGQKETQYF. The DNA for the CDR3 is TGTGCCAACCCGACGAGGCAGGGTCAAAAAGAGACCCAGTACTTC.

V is TRBV30 and J is TRBJ1-5; TRBD1 might be the D (5 bases). The CDR3 has 13 residues. V lost 0 bases, J lost 7 bases, and 10 bases lay in between. Germline CDR1 is GTSNPN and CDR2 is SVGIG (reference sequence). The CDR3 DNA sequence: TGTGCCTGGAGTGTAGGAGGGGCCCAGCCCCAGCATTTT. It is translated as CAWSVGGAQPQHF.

The rearrangement links TRBV11-3 to TRBJ2-1; 9 nucleotides match TRBD1. Per the germline V gene, CDR1 is SGHNT and CDR2 is YENEEA. The length of the CDR3 is 17 residues. V gave up 3 bases and J gave up 3 bases; unmatched junction bases: 9. The CDR3 loop reads CASSLDINRGLYNEQFF. The CDR3 DNA reads TGTGCCAGCAGCTTGGATATAAACAGGGGGCTCTACAATGAGCAGTTCTTC.

CDR3 in DNA: TGCGCCAGCAGCCAATCAGGGACTAGTCTAAATACGCAGTATTTT. This translates into CASSQSGTSLNTQYF. The chain joins TRBV4-3 to TRBJ2-3; 8 bases map to TRBD2. The junction had 8 bases not matched to a gene; V was cut back by 2 bases and J by 7 bases. Germline loops: CDR1 LGHNA, CDR2 YSLEER. This CDR3 is built from 15 residues.

The V gene is TRBV7-7, the J gene TRBJ2-1; D might be TRBD2 (5 bases). The CDR3 runs 14 residues. Germline V gene data show CDR1 as SSHAT and CDR2 as FNYEAQ (reference sequence). Trimming stripped 5 bases from V and 6 bases from J, with 14 bases between. The CDR3: CASSQTSVGNEQFF. The CDR3 DNA reads as TGTGCCAGCAGCCAAACTAGTGTCGGCAATGAGCAGTTCTTC.

The J gene is TRBJ1-5, the V gene TRBV18, with a possible D match to TRBD1 (5 bases). Trimming stripped 3 bases from V and 0 bases from J, with 12 bases between. The CDR3 loop spans 16 amino acids. Looked up from germline, CDR1 is KGHSH and CDR2 is LQKENI. This CDR3 reads CASSPLGQPSNQPQHF. CDR3 DNA: TGTGCCAGCTCACCCCTAGGACAACCTAGCAATCAGCCCCAGCATTTT.

The chain couples TRBV5-6 to TRBJ2-7, with D possibly being TRBD2 (5 bases). The CDR3 spans 13 residues. Germline CDR1 SGHDT, CDR2 YYEEEE. V dropped 4 bases and J dropped 4 bases, with 12 bases sitting between them. CDR3 protein: CASSPGMGYEQYF. In DNA, the CDR3 is TGTGCCAGCAGCCCCGGGATGGGGTACGAGCAGTACTTC.

This chain joins TRBV9 and TRBJ2-7; 10 bases are shared with TRBD1. Per germline, CDR1 SGDLS and CDR2 YYNGEE. V shed 4 bases and J 3 bases; nucleotides not matched to a gene: 7. This CDR3 is 15 amino acids long. This CDR3 is CASSPGQGGFYEQYF. The CDR3 region has the DNA TGTGCCAGCAGCCCAGGACAGGGGGGCTTCTACGAGCAGTACTTC.

The V and J genes are TRBV4-2 and TRBJ2-7; D may be TRBD2 (5 bases). CDR1 is LGHNA and CDR2 is YNFKEQ in the germline V gene. Trimming cost V 1 base and J 4 bases, with 14 bases left between them. This CDR3 has 15 amino acids. As DNA, the CDR3 is TGTGCCAGCAGCCAAGGTGTCGGACTGAGATACGAGCAGTACTTC. Protein: CASSQGVGLRYEQYF.

The rearrangement links TRBV7-2 to TRBJ2-7; TRBD1 aligns across 8 bases. V trimming: 7 bases; J trimming: 3 bases; junction bases outside the gene matches: 8. This CDR3 is built from 14 residues. In germline, CDR1 is SGHTA, CDR2 FQGNSA. The DNA for the CDR3 is TGTGCCAGCATACCGACAGGGGTCGGCTACGAGCAGTACTTC. This encodes CASIPTGVGYEQYF. Supplemented by reference TRBV7-2 and TRBJ2-7, the full variable domain reads GAGVSQSPSNKVTEKGKDVELRCDPISGHTALYWYRQSLGQGLEFLIYFQGNSAPDKSGLPSDRFSAERTGGSVSTLTIQRTQQEDSAVYLCASIPTGVGYEQYFGPGTRLTVT.

This clone has only one observation. This chain joins TRBV14 and TRBJ2-1; D gene unclear. CDR1 is SGHDN and CDR2 is FVKESK in the germline V gene. The V and J ends lost 4 bases and 3 bases respectively, with 13 bases between them. CDR3 length equals 15 residues. Here the CDR3 reads CASSPSSRYYNEQFF. For the CDR3, the DNA is TGTGCCAGCAGCCCGTCGTCTAGGTACTACAATGAGCAGTTCTTC.

This chain joins TRBV7-7 and TRBJ2-2; 7 nucleotides align to TRBD1. Germline V gives CDR1 SSHAT, CDR2 FNYEAQ (reference sequence). CDR3 length: 16 amino acids. With 5 bases clipped from V and 2 bases from J, the junction kept 8 bases outside the gene matches. CDR3 protein: CASSPQGVSNTGELFF. Here the CDR3 DNA reads TGTGCCAGCAGCCCGCAGGGGGTGTCCAACACCGGGGAGCTGTTTTTT.

The chain combines TRBV9 with TRBJ1-4, with TRBD1 as a possible D gene (5 bases). Germline values: CDR1 SGDLS, CDR2 YYNGEE. Trimming removed 2 bases at V and 8 bases at J, with 13 bases between. This CDR3 is built from 14 residues. For the CDR3, the DNA is TGTGCCAGCAGCGTGGCAGGGAAACACGAAAAACTGTTTTTT. Its translation: CASSVAGKHEKLFF.

The V and J genes are TRBV6-1 and TRBJ2-2; a weak D match, TRBD1 (6 bases). The CDR3 sequence is 13 residues long. The V gene lost 6 bases and the J gene lost 2 bases, with 7 bases spanning the gap. Germline V gene lookup returns CDR1 MNHNS and CDR2 SASEGT. The CDR3 DNA is TGTGCCAGCAGACAGGGAAACACCGGGGAGCTGTTTTTT. Its translation: CASRQGNTGELFF.

The V and J genes are TRBV5-1 and TRBJ2-1, with 9 bases fitting TRBD2. The CDR3 consists of 15 residues. The germline V gene encodes CDR1 SGHRS and CDR2 YFSETQ. After removal of 4 bases from V and 5 bases from J, the junction contained 7 bases not matched to a gene. DNA of the CDR3: TGCGCCAGCAGCGGGGCAGGACTAGCGAACAATGAGCAGTTCTTC. Translation: CASSGAGLANNEQFF.